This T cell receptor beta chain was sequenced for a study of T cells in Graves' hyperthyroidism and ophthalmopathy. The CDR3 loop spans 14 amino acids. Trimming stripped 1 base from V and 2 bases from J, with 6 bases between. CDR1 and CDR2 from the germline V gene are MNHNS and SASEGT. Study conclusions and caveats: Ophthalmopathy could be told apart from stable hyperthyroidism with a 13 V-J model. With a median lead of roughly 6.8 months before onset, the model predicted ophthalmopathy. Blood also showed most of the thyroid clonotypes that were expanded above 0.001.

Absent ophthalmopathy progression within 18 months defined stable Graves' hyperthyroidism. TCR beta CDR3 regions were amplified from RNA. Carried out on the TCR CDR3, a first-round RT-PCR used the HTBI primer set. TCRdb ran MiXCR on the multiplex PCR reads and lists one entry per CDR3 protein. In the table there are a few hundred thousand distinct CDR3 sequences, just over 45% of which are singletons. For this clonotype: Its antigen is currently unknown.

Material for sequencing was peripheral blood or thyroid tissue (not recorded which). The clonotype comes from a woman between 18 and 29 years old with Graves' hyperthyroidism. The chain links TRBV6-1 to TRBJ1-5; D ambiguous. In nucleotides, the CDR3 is TGTGCCAGCAGTGAAGTGAGGGGCAATCAGCCCCAGCATTTT. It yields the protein CASSEVRGNQPQHF.